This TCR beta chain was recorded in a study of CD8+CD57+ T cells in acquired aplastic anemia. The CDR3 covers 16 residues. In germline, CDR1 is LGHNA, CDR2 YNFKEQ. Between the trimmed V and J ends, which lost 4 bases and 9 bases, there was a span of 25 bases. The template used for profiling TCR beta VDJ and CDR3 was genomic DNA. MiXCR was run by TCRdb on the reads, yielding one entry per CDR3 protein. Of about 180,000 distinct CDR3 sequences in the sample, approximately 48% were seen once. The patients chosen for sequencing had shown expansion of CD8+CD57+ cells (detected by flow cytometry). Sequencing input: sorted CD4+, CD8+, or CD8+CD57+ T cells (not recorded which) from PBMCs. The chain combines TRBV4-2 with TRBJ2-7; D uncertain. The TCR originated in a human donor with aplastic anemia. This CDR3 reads CASSPPLGTSSCGQYF. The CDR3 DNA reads TGTGCCAGCAGCCCTCCCTTGGGCACAAGCTCCTGCGGGCAGTACTTC.